This TCR beta chain was observed in a study of type 1 regulatory T cells (dated by TCRdb to the early 2020s). In the study overall: An in vitro protocol by which a Tr1-enriched, alloantigen-specific CD4 T cell product named T-allo10 was generated was characterized in the study. T-allo10 was under clinical evaluation in patients with hematological malignancies receiving allogeneic hematopoietic stem cell transplantation. General findings and caveats noted by the study authors: Compared with non-Tr1 cells, Tr1 cells had a TCR repertoire that was more restricted, a finding the study read as clonal expansion induced by alloantigen.

The reads were generated on an Illumina MiSeq. TCRdb handled the public reads itself, with Q25 trimming in fastp and clone calling in MiXCR, and kept productive beta chains. All rows with the same CDR3 protein become a single entry with the most common DNA and genes. Present in this sample are about 59,000 distinct CDR3 sequences, 60% to 80% of which were seen just once. 1.5% to 2% of the sample is in the top ten clones. About this clonotype itself: The clone's antigen remains unknown. Base qualities are missing; no much larger clone stands one base away.

The CDR3, from cysteine to phenylalanine, totals 14 residues. The sequence is cut down to CDR3 DNA, 42 bases in frame from base 1. V is reduced by 2 bases and J by 3 bases, leaving a spacing of 11 bases between them. The germline V gene supplies CDR1 KGHSH and CDR2 LQKENI. The sequenced sample consisted of cultured non-Tr1 T cells, either the whole culture or a sorted T cell fraction (not recorded which). Read against the paper, the sample's cell subset or site label means: non-Tr1 population from the T-allo10 product. The chain uses TRBV18 and TRBJ2-7; no D gene is confidently identified. The receptor's source is a human donor in good health. The CDR3 is CASSPGLSLYEQYF. DNA sequence: TGTGCCAGCTCACCAGGGCTCTCACTCTACGAGCAGTACTTC.